These T cell receptor beta chains were read from a single sample in a study of blood T cell repertoires in COVID-19. Assay used: immunoSEQ multiplex PCR; TCRdb lists only in-frame clones, some missing. This sample has roughly 180,000 clones; over 80% occur once, and the top ten carry over 10%. The sequenced sample was PBMCs or T cells enriched from blood (not recorded which). Source of these receptors: an older woman who had recovered from COVID-19. Each CDR3 is given with its conserved first and last residue. The D gene is left open where the match is weak. Not every row has a clone size; where given, it reads once, few, many or a size class.

D: -; J: TRBJ1-1; length: 15; V: TRBV4-1; size: -; CDR3: CASSRTQGGGTEAFF; DNA: TGCGCCAGCAGCCGGACGCAGGGAGGTGGCACTGAAGCTTTCTTT
D: -; J: TRBJ2-7; length: 14; V: TRBV19; size: -; CDR3: CASSITGGQSEQYF; DNA: TGTGCCAGTAGTATAACGGGGGGCCAGAGCGAGCAGTACTTC
D: TRBD2; J: TRBJ2-3; length: 16; V: TRBV11-1; size: -; CDR3: CASSLSGRASTDTQYF; DNA: TGTGCCAGCAGCTTGAGCGGGAGGGCGAGCACAGATACGCAGTATTTT
D: TRBD2; J: TRBJ2-7; length: 14; V: TRBV11-2; size: -; CDR3: CASSWGTSGGEQYF; DNA: TGTGCCAGCAGCTGGGGGACTAGCGGGGGCGAGCAGTACTTC
D: TRBD2; J: TRBJ2-5; length: 16; V: TRBV2; size: few; CDR3: CASSSQRTSGGETQYF; DNA: TGTGCCAGCAGTTCCCAACGGACTAGCGGGGGGGAGACCCAGTACTTC
D: TRBD1; J: TRBJ2-7; length: 17; V: TRBV4-1; size: -; CDR3: CASSQDRLGQGAYEQYF; DNA: TGCGCCAGCAGCCAAGACCGGTTAGGACAGGGAGCCTACGAGCAGTACTTC
D: -; J: TRBJ2-7; length: 16; V: TRBV5-1; size: -; CDR3: CASSPLGTGGHYEQYF; DNA: TGCGCCAGCAGCCCCCTCGGGACTGGCGGCCATTACGAGCAGTACTTC
D: TRBD1; J: TRBJ2-7; length: 15; V: TRBV19; size: -; CDR3: CASRARQGRDREQYF; DNA: TGTGCCAGTAGGGCCCGACAGGGAAGGGATCGCGAGCAGTACTTC
D: -; J: TRBJ2-5; length: 15; V: TRBV5-1; size: -; CDR3: CASSLAQGWGETQYF; DNA: TGCGCCAGCAGCTTGGCCCAGGGGTGGGGAGAGACCCAGTACTTC
D: TRBD1; J: TRBJ2-7; length: 18; V: TRBV5-1; size: -; CDR3: CASSSPGQGYGWSYEQYF; DNA: TGCGCCAGCAGCTCGCCGGGACAGGGTTATGGTTGGTCCTACGAGCAGTACTTC
D: -; J: TRBJ2-1; length: 12; V: TRBV7-9; size: -; CDR3: CASSPIKSLQFF; DNA: TGTGCCAGCAGCCCTATAAAAAGCCTGCAGTTCTTC
D: -; J: TRBJ1-4; length: 14; V: TRBV6-5; size: -; CDR3: CASSYDRKNEKLFF; DNA: TGTGCCAGCAGTTACGACAGAAAGAATGAAAAACTGTTTTTT
D: -; J: TRBJ1-2; length: 15; V: TRBV6-6; size: once; CDR3: CASSSVSKLNYGYTF; DNA: TGTGCCAGCAGTTCCGTCTCTAAGTTGAACTATGGCTACACCTTC
D: TRBD1; J: TRBJ2-3; length: 15; V: TRBV3-1/TRBV3-2; size: -; CDR3: CASSQGQGATDTQYF; DNA: TGTGCCAGCAGCCAAGGCCAGGGGGCCACAGATACGCAGTATTTT
D: -; J: TRBJ2-4; length: 13; V: TRBV30; size: few; CDR3: CAWEEGAKNIQYF; DNA: TGTGCCTGGGAGGAGGGTGCCAAAAACATTCAGTACTTC
D: TRBD1; J: TRBJ1-1; length: 14; V: TRBV5-4; size: -; CDR3: CASSLDRDRTEAFF; DNA: TGTGCCAGCAGCTTGGACAGGGACAGGACTGAAGCTTTCTTT
D: -; J: TRBJ2-4; length: 12; V: TRBV2; size: -; CDR3: CASSDRAGIQYF; DNA: TGTGCCAGCAGTGACAGGGCAGGCATTCAGTACTTC
D: TRBD2; J: TRBJ2-2; length: 18; V: TRBV3-1/TRBV3-2; size: few; CDR3: CASSQAARTSGSVGELFF; DNA: TGTGCCAGCAGCCAAGCCGCCCGGACTAGCGGGAGTGTCGGGGAGCTGTTTTTT
D: -; J: TRBJ1-3; length: 16; V: TRBV7-6; size: -; CDR3: CASSRPGGISGNTIYF; DNA: TGTGCCAGCAGCCGCCCGGGCGGGATCTCTGGAAACACCATATATTTT
D: TRBD1; J: TRBJ2-7; length: 14; V: TRBV7-8; size: -; CDR3: CASRSGQGTYEQYF; DNA: TGTGCCAGCAGATCTGGACAGGGTACCTACGAGCAGTACTTC
D: TRBD1; J: TRBJ1-2; length: 15; V: TRBV7-9; size: -; CDR3: CASSRGTGGAYGYTF; DNA: TGTGCCAGCAGCAGAGGGACAGGGGGCGCCTATGGCTACACCTTC
D: -; J: TRBJ2-6; length: 15; V: TRBV5-1; size: -; CDR3: CASSLSFSGANVLTF; DNA: TGCGCCAGCAGCTTGAGCTTCTCTGGGGCCAACGTCCTGACTTTC
D: -; J: TRBJ1-2; length: 19; V: TRBV7-8; size: few; CDR3: CASSSRPAYRQLANYGYTF; DNA: TGTGCCAGCAGCTCCCGTCCCGCATACCGACAGCTAGCTAACTATGGCTACACCTTC
D: TRBD2; J: TRBJ2-2; length: 18; V: TRBV5-3; size: once; CDR3: CARSPRRGDLRGTGELFF; DNA: TGTGCCAGAAGCCCGCGGCGGGGGGATTTGCGGGGCACCGGGGAGCTGTTTTTT
D: -; J: TRBJ1-2; length: 16; V: TRBV9; size: few; CDR3: CASSVSVRALDYGYTF; DNA: TGTGCCAGCAGCGTTTCGGTCAGGGCTTTGGACTATGGCTACACCTTC
D: -; J: TRBJ2-1; length: 13; V: TRBV5-4; size: few; CDR3: CASSGLGYNEQFF; DNA: TGTGCCAGCAGCGGGCTGGGTTACAATGAGCAGTTCTTC
D: -; J: TRBJ2-5; length: 13; V: TRBV24-1; size: -; CDR3: CATSIQGQETQYF; DNA: TGTGCCACCAGCATACAGGGACAAGAGACCCAGTACTTC
D: -; J: TRBJ2-7; length: 16; V: TRBV10-1; size: once; CDR3: CATRFGAGMSSYEQYF; DNA: TGCGCCACCCGCTTCGGGGCGGGGATGAGCTCCTACGAGCAGTACTTC
D: TRBD1; J: TRBJ1-1; length: 15; V: TRBV5-4; size: once; CDR3: CASSSKTGANAEAFF; DNA: TGTGCCAGCAGCTCCAAGACAGGGGCGAACGCTGAAGCTTTCTTT
D: -; J: TRBJ2-3; length: 13; V: TRBV29-1; size: -; CDR3: CSVGSQGPDTQYF; DNA: TGCAGCGTTGGTTCACAGGGACCAGATACGCAGTATTTT
D: TRBD1; J: TRBJ1-4; length: 15; V: TRBV19; size: -; CDR3: CASSSRGRPNEKLFF; DNA: TGTGCCAGTAGTTCTAGGGGGCGGCCTAATGAAAAACTGTTTTTT
D: TRBD1; J: TRBJ1-4; length: 15; V: TRBV19; size: -; CDR3: CASSITGTGIEKLFF; DNA: TGTGCCAGTAGTATAACCGGGACAGGGATTGAAAAACTGTTTTTT
D: TRBD2; J: TRBJ2-2; length: 22; V: TRBV28; size: -; CDR3: CASIPTIPAGLAGGPISGELFF; DNA: TGTGCCAGCATTCCGACCATTCCAGCGGGACTAGCGGGAGGGCCGATCTCCGGGGAGCTGTTTTTT
D: TRBD2; J: TRBJ2-3; length: 17; V: TRBV11-2; size: -; CDR3: CASSLVLAATSTDTQYF; DNA: TGTGCCAGCAGCTTAGTCCTAGCGGCCACTAGCACAGATACGCAGTATTTT
D: TRBD2; J: TRBJ2-7; length: 15; V: TRBV7-8; size: -; CDR3: CASSLRGLGSYEQYF; DNA: TGTGCCAGCAGCTTACGGGGACTAGGATCCTACGAGCAGTACTTC
D: -; J: TRBJ1-6; length: 13; V: TRBV3-1/TRBV3-2; size: -; CDR3: CASSRTDNSPLHF; DNA: TGTGCCAGCAGTAGGACAGATAATTCACCCCTCCACTTT
D: -; J: TRBJ1-2; length: 13; V: TRBV18; size: few; CDR3: CASSERAREGYTF; DNA: TGTGCCAGCTCTGAACGGGCCAGGGAAGGCTACACCTTC
D: TRBD2; J: TRBJ2-1; length: 18; V: TRBV6-1; size: once; CDR3: CASSEGGPGLGSYNEQFF; DNA: TGTGCCAGCAGTGAAGGGGGGCCGGGACTAGGGTCTTACAATGAGCAGTTCTTC
D: -; J: TRBJ2-1; length: 16; V: TRBV9; size: -; CDR3: CASSVNPASSYNEQFF; DNA: TGTGCCAGCAGCGTAAATCCCGCGAGCTCCTACAATGAGCAGTTCTTC
D: -; J: TRBJ2-7; length: 15; V: TRBV7-9; size: -; CDR3: CASSLSGVSGYEQYF; DNA: TGTGCCAGCAGCTTAAGTGGTGTGTCGGGGTACGAGCAGTACTTC
D: -; J: TRBJ2-1; length: 15; V: TRBV11-2; size: -; CDR3: CASSLEPGGSNEQFF; DNA: TGTGCCAGCAGCTTAGAGCCAGGCGGGTCCAATGAGCAGTTCTTC
D: -; J: TRBJ2-5; length: 15; V: TRBV29-1; size: -; CDR3: CSASTGTTLQETQYF; DNA: TGCAGCGCATCTACCGGGACAACGCTCCAAGAGACCCAGTACTTC
D: TRBD1; J: TRBJ1-6; length: 15; V: TRBV7-9; size: few; CDR3: CASSVRDRVNSPLHF; DNA: TGTGCCAGCAGCGTCCGGGACAGGGTAAATTCACCCCTCCACTTT
D: -; J: TRBJ2-2; length: 11; V: TRBV10-2; size: few; CDR3: CASSESGELFF; DNA: TGCGCCAGCAGTGAATCGGGGGAGCTGTTTTTT
D: TRBD2; J: TRBJ2-2; length: 14; V: TRBV18; size: -; CDR3: CASTSGMNTGELFF; DNA: TGTGCCAGCACTAGCGGAATGAACACCGGGGAGCTGTTTTTT
D: -; J: TRBJ2-5; length: 12; V: TRBV20-1; size: -; CDR3: CSASLQQETQYF; DNA: TGCAGTGCTAGTCTCCAGCAAGAGACCCAGTACTTC
D: -; J: TRBJ2-3; length: 11; V: TRBV7-8; size: -; CDR3: CASSDLDTQYF; DNA: TGTGCCAGCAGCGACTTGGATACGCAGTATTTT
D: -; J: TRBJ2-1; length: 14; V: TRBV11-3; size: -; CDR3: CASSLDRASVEQFF; DNA: TGTGCCAGCAGCTTAGATCGGGCTAGCGTCGAGCAGTTCTTC
D: -; J: TRBJ1-1; length: 21; V: TRBV19; size: -; CDR3: CASSISAPFLAESVWNTEAFF; DNA: TGTGCCAGTAGTATTTCCGCCCCGTTTTTAGCGGAATCAGTTTGGAACACTGAAGCTTTCTTT
D: -; J: TRBJ2-7; length: 15; V: TRBV21-1; size: -; CDR3: CASSQGLESSYEQYF; DNA: TGTGCCAGCAGTCAAGGACTAGAAAGCTCCTACGAGCAGTACTTC
D: -; J: TRBJ1-5; length: 13; V: TRBV19; size: -; CDR3: CASSQGNNQPQHF; DNA: TGTGCCAGTAGCCAGGGGAACAATCAGCCCCAGCATTTT
D: TRBD1; J: TRBJ1-6; length: 17; V: TRBV30; size: -; CDR3: CAWSPGTGGFYNSPLHF; DNA: TGTGCCTGGAGTCCCGGGACAGGGGGATTCTATAATTCACCCCTCCACTTT
D: TRBD2; J: TRBJ2-2; length: 14; V: TRBV5-4; size: -; CDR3: CASSPGLTTGELFF; DNA: TGTGCCAGCAGCCCGGGACTAACCACCGGGGAGCTGTTTTTT
D: TRBD2; J: TRBJ2-1; length: 14; V: TRBV27; size: -; CDR3: CASSLAGGGIEQFF; DNA: TGTGCCAGCTCACTAGCGGGGGGGGGTATTGAGCAGTTCTTC
D: -; J: TRBJ1-3; length: 12; V: TRBV19; size: -; CDR3: CASSISQRSPVF; DNA: TGTGCCAGTAGTATCTCGCAACGGAGCCCGGTTTTT
D: -; J: TRBJ1-6; length: 13; V: TRBV30; size: -; CDR3: CAWSGMENSPLHF; DNA: TGTGCCTGGAGTGGGATGGAGAATTCACCCCTCCACTTT
D: -; J: TRBJ2-2; length: 13; V: TRBV29-1; size: few; CDR3: CSVARVVTGELFF; DNA: TGCAGCGTTGCCAGGGTAGTCACCGGGGAGCTGTTTTTT
D: -; J: TRBJ2-5; length: 13; V: TRBV11-2; size: -; CDR3: CASSPRLGATQYF; DNA: TGTGCCAGCAGCCCACGGCTAGGAGCGACCCAGTACTTC